Listed here are 7 T cell receptor beta chains from one sample, sequenced in a study of shared clonotypes between healthy human individuals. Libraries were prepared by immunoSEQ multiplex PCR; TCRdb keeps only in-frame clonotypes and omits some of them. The sample holds millions of clones, over 85% seen once. The sample was naive CD4+ T cells sorted from blood. The subset was: CD45RA+ positively selected. The receptors shown here come from a man aged 18 to 29 in good health.

In its sample, this clone was seen once. This sequence joins TRBV25-1 and TRBJ2-7, with D unclear. Trimming took 4 bases from V and 2 from J, leaving 9 bases between them. Per the germline V gene, CDR1 is MGHDK and CDR2 is SYGVNS. The CDR3 is 13 residues long. This CDR3 reads CASSATDAYEQYF. The CDR3 region has the DNA TGTGCCAGCAGTGCAACGGATGCCTACGAGCAGTACTTC.

Concerning this clone itself: Other DNA sequences from this sample encode an identical CDR3 as well. The chain is built from TRBV5-1 and TRBJ2-5; D may be TRBD2 (5 bases). The CDR3 is 14 amino acids. Between the trimmed V and J ends, which lost 4 bases and 2 bases, there was a span of 12 bases. The germline V gene encodes CDR1 SGHRS and CDR2 YFSETQ. The CDR3 sequence: CASSPLGGQETQYF. DNA of the CDR3: TGCGCCAGCAGCCCGCTAGGAGGTCAAGAGACCCAGTACTTC.

The CDR3 reads CASSLARTGKDTEAFF. The CDR3 DNA reads as TGTGCCAGCAGCTTAGCCCGGACAGGGAAGGACACTGAAGCTTTCTTT. The chain combines TRBV7-9 with TRBJ1-1; 8 positions match TRBD1. Germline V gene sequence: CDR1 SEHNR, CDR2 FQNEAQ (reference sequence). V dropped 0 bases and J dropped 3; count of bases not matched to a gene: 6. The CDR3 loop spans 16 amino acids.

This chain uses TRBV19 with TRBJ2-3, with D maybe TRBD2 (7 bases). Trimming shortened V by 6 bases and J by 0 bases, and 22 bases separated the two germline ends. This CDR3 has 18 residues. Per germline, CDR1 LNHDA and CDR2 SQIVND (reference sequence). The CDR3 DNA reads TGTGCCAGTAGCACCCCGGGGGCTAGCGGTGCTAGCACAGATACGCAGTATTTT. Its translation: CASSTPGASGASTDTQYF.

This sequence joins TRBV6-5 and TRBJ2-1, with TRBD1 identical over 8 bases. Per germline, CDR1 MNHEY and CDR2 SVGAGI. Germline trimming cut 4 bases from V and 6 bases from J; bases unmatched to any gene: 11. The CDR3 length is 16 residues. DNA for the CDR3: TGTGCCAGCAGTTTCACCTTCGCGACAGGGGCCAATGAGCAGTTCTTC. Translated, it gives CASSFTFATGANEQFF.

The chain is built from TRBV7-3 and TRBJ2-7; TRBD2 matches at 10 bases. CDR3 size: 16 residues. The V and J ends lost 2 bases and 2 bases, in that order; junction bases with no gene match: 6. CDR1 and CDR2 (germline): SGHTA, FQGTGA. In DNA, the CDR3 is TGTGCCAGCAGCTTAGGTCCTAGCGGGGGAACCTACGAGCAGTACTTC. It codes for CASSLGPSGGTYEQYF.

The rearrangement links TRBV5-7 to TRBJ2-7; D is unresolved. TRBV5-7 counts as an open reading frame of uncertain function. V lost 4 bases to trimming and J lost 2 bases, with 16 bases between them. This CDR3 comprises 15 residues. The CDR3 coding sequence is TGTGCCAGCAGCGGGGTAGTCGGCAGACCCTACGAGCAGTACTTC. Its translation is CASSGVVGRPYEQYF.